Sequencing of this T cell receptor beta chain was carried out in a study of Ad26.COV2.S vaccination and SARS-CoV-2 variants. Notes on the study in general: The TCR breadth and depth analyses may have understated or missed part of the total T cell responses.

Clones were read by immunoSEQ multiplex PCR, and TCRdb kept only the in-frame ones, dropping some. This repertoire shows about 350,000 clones, roughly 91% found once; its top ten account for approximately 5%. Treatment in this sample: approximately 18 received Ad26.COV2.S at low or high dose, single or two shots; roughly five received placebo; per-sample allocation not given. Repertoires come from day 63 after the first vaccine or placebo injection. This CDR3 has 14 amino acids. Germline loops: CDR1 KGHSH, CDR2 LQKENI. V lost 8 bases to trimming and J lost 7 bases; unmatched junction nucleotides: 9. As regards this clone: Its antigen remains unknown.

The origin of this receptor is a person aged 18 to 59 who received the Ad26.COV2.S COVID-19 vaccine or a placebo. The source was peripheral blood, collected in a trial of Ad26.COV2.S vaccine versus placebo. V and J are TRBV18 and TRBJ1-5, with 9 nucleotides matching TRBD1. The CDR3 spells CASTLTGGEQPQHF. CDR3 nucleotides: TGTGCCAGCACTCTGACAGGGGGAGAGCAGCCCCAGCATTTT.